This T cell receptor (beta chain) was identified in a study of metastatic and nonmetastatic thyroid tumors. Study overall: Repertoires from blood and tumor or nodule tissue of malignant and benign thyroid patients were compared.

Thyroid surgery took place with no prior treatment in any patient. Original analysis: Across clinicopathological groups, CDR3 differences served as the basis for building a distant-metastasis classifier for papillary thyroid cancer. TCRdb reanalyzed the PCR reads via MiXCR. TCRdb, not the authors, supplied the V and J calls. The sample has about 22,000 clones, more than 14% seen once. The sequence came from a female donor with papillary thyroid cancer or a benign thyroid nodule (not recorded which). Some clones in this sample may be carry-over from other donors' samples. The sequenced sample consisted of tumor tissue.

The CDR3 sequence is CASSKRGESSYEQYF. The DNA of the CDR3 is TGTGCCAGCAGCAAACGTGGGGAAAGCTCCTACGAGCAGTACTTC. This sequence joins TRBV7-8 and TRBJ2-7; no reliable D call. The CDR3 is made up of 15 amino acids. V was shortened by 5 bases and J by 0 bases, with 14 bases between the two germline ends. CDR1 and CDR2 from the germline V gene are SGHVS and FQNEAQ.